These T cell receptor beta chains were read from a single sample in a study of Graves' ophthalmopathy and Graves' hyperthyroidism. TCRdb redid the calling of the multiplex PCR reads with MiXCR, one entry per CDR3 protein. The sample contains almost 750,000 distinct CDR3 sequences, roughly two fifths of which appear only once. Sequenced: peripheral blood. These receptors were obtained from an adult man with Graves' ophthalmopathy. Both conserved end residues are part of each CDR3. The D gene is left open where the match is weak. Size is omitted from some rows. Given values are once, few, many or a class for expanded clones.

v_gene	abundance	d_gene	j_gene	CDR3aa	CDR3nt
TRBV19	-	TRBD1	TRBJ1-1	CASTTRDRGSVNTEAFF	TGTGCCAGTACCACGAGGGACAGGGGGTCGGTGAACACTGAAGCTTTCTTT
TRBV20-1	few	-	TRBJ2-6	CSASLHLPTSGANVLTF	TGCAGTGCTAGTTTGCACTTACCAACCTCTGGGGCCAACGTCCTGACTTTC
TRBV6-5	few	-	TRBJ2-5	CASSYRGAQETQYF	TGTGCCAGCAGTTACCGGGGGGCCCAAGAGACCCAGTACTTC
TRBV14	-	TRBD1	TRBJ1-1	CASSRWTGGTGAFF	TGTGCCAGCAGCCGGTGGACAGGGGGAACTGGAGCTTTCTTT
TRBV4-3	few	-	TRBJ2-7	CASSQDQGGYEQYF	TGCGCCAGCAGCCAAGATCAGGGTGGATACGAGCAGTACTTC
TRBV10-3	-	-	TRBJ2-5	CAISATDHKETQYF	TGTGCCATCAGTGCGACAGACCATAAAGAGACCCAGTACTTC
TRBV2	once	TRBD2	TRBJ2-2	CASSPLTSPTGELFF	TGTGCCAGCAGTCCGCTGACTAGCCCCACCGGGGAGCTGTTTTTT
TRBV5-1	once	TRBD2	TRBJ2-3	CASSVSGVTDTQYF	TGCGCCAGCAGTGTTAGCGGGGTAACAGATACGCAGTATTTT
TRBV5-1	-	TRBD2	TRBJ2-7	CASSSGGFFSDEQYF	TGCGCCAGCAGCAGCGGGGGATTTTTTAGCGACGAGCAGTACTTC
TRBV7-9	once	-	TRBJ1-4	CASSPRREKLFF	TGTGCCAGCAGCCCGAGGCGGGAAAAACTGTTTTTT
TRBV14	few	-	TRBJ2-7	CASSRRQSSYEQYF	TGTGCCAGCAGCCGTAGACAGAGCTCCTACGAGCAGTACTTC
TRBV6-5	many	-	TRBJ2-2	CASSHPGRSNTGELFF	TGTGCCAGCAGCCACCCTGGCAGGTCGAACACCGGGGAGCTGTTTTTT
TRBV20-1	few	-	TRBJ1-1	CSARVYLELNTEAFF	TGCAGTGCTAGAGTTTATCTGGAATTGAACACTGAAGCTTTCTTT
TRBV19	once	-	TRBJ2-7	CASRRAQGPSYEQYF	TGTGCCAGTAGAAGGGCGCAGGGACCATCCTACGAGCAGTACTTC
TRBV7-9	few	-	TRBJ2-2	CASSLARGPVSGELFF	TGTGCCAGCAGCTTAGCGCGGGGGCCAGTGTCTGGGGAGCTGTTTTTT
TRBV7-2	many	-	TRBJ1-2	CASSKQGRWVYTF	TGTGCCAGCAGCAAGCAGGGGAGGTGGGTCTACACCTTC
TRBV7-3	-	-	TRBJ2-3	CASSLMAGEGTADTQYF	TGTGCCAGCAGCTTAATGGCAGGGGAGGGGACTGCAGATACGCAGTATTTT
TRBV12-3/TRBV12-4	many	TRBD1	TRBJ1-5	CASSPGDRSNQPQHF	TGTGCCAGCAGTCCGGGGGACAGGAGCAATCAGCCCCAGCATTTT
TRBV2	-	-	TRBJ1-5	CASSYGPKGNQPQHF	TGTGCCAGCAGTTACGGTCCGAAGGGCAATCAGCCCCAGCATTTT
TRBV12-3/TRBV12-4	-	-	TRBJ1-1	CASSQQLNTEAFF	TGTGCCAGCAGTCAACAGCTTAACACTGAAGCTTTCTTT
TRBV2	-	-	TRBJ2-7	CASSQRALGEQYF	TGTGCCAGCAGCCAGAGGGCCCTAGGCGAGCAGTACTTC
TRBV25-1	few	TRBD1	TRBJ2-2	CASSPGQLTGELFF	TGTGCCAGCAGTCCGGGACAGCTCACCGGGGAGCTGTTTTTT
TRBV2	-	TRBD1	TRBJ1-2	CASSFTGTGGVYGYTF	TGTGCCAGCAGTTTTACGGGTACAGGGGGCGTCTATGGCTACACCTTC
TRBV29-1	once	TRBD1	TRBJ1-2	CSVGGQGHGYTF	TGCAGCGTTGGCGGACAGGGGCACGGCTACACCTTC
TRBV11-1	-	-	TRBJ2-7	CASSQVPSVRVSYEQYF	TGTGCCAGCAGCCAAGTACCGTCGGTGCGGGTCTCCTACGAGCAGTACTTC
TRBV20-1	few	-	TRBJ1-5	CSARDLLQGFNQPQHF	TGCAGTGCTAGAGATTTATTGCAGGGATTCAATCAGCCCCAGCATTTT
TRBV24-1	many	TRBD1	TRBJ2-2	CATSDSTGHDTGELFF	TGTGCCACCAGTGATTCGACAGGGCACGACACCGGGGAGCTGTTTTTT
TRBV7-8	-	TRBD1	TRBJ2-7	CASSSHRGRHEQYF	TGTGCCAGCAGCTCGCACAGGGGTCGCCACGAGCAGTACTTC
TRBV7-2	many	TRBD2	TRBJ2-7	CASSRLASGSYEQYF	TGTGCCAGCAGCCGCCTGGCTAGCGGCTCCTACGAGCAGTACTTC
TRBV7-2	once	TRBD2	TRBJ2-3	CASSSRGAGGGDTQYF	TGTGCCAGCAGCTCCCGGGGAGCGGGGGGCGGAGATACGCAGTATTTT
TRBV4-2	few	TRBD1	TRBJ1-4	CASSLGTGEEKLFF	TGTGCCAGCAGCCTTGGGACAGGGGAGGAAAAACTGTTTTTT
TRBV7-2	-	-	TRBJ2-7	CASSLAVYAPYEQYF	TGTGCCAGCAGCTTAGCGGTCTACGCCCCCTACGAGCAGTACTTC
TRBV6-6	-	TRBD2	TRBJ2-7	CASSRDYDSYEQYF	TGTGCCAGCAGTCGGGACTACGACTCCTACGAGCAGTACTTC
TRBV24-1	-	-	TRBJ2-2	CATSDFSLPNTGELFF	TGTGCCACCAGTGATTTTTCTCTGCCGAACACCGGGGAGCTGTTTTTT
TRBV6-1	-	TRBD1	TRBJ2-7	CGTRQGARNEQYF	TGCGGGACTCGACAGGGGGCGCGGAACGAGCAGTACTTC
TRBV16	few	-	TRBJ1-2	CASSPTTRGAGYGYTF	TGTGCCAGCAGCCCAACAACCAGGGGCGCTGGGTATGGCTACACCTTC
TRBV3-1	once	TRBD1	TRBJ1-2	CASMGQRYGHTF	TGTGCCAGTATGGGACAGCGCTATGGCCACACCTTC
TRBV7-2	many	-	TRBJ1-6	CASSLRTESSPLHF	TGTGCCAGCAGCTTAAGGACAGAATCATCACCCCTCCACTTT
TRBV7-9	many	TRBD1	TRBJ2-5	CASSPTGVWETQYF	TGTGCCAGCAGTCCAACAGGGGTCTGGGAGACCCAGTACTTC
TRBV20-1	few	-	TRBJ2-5	CSARDHGWEETQYF	TGCAGTGCTAGAGATCACGGTTGGGAAGAGACCCAGTACTTC
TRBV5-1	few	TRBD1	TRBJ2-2	CASSLNRGNTGELFF	TGCGCCAGCAGCTTGAACAGGGGAAACACCGGGGAGCTGTTTTTT
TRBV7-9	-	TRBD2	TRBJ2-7	CASSLGGTSGRSLSSYEQYF	TGTGCCAGCAGCTTAGGAGGGACTAGCGGGAGGTCCCTGAGCTCCTACGAGCAGTACTTC
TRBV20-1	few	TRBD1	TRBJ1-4	CSAKTGTDEKLFF	TGCAGTGCTAAGACCGGGACAGATGAAAAACTGTTTTTT
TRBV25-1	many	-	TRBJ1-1	CASRPQQGPRTEAFF	TGTGCCAGCAGACCCCAACAGGGTCCTCGCACTGAAGCTTTCTTT
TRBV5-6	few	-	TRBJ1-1	CASSNDLNTEAFF	TGTGCCAGCAGCAATGACCTGAACACTGAAGCTTTCTTT